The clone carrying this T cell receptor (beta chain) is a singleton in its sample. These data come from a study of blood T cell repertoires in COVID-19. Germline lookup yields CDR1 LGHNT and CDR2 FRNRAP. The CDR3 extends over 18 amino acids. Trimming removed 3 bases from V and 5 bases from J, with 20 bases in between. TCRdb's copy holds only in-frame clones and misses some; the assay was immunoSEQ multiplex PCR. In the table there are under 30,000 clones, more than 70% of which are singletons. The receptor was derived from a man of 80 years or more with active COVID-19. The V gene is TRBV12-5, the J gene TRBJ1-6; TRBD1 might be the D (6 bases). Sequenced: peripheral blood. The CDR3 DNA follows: TGTGCTAGTGGTTTTATAATATTTGGGACACTGAATAATTCACCCCTCCACTTT. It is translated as CASGFIIFGTLNNSPLHF. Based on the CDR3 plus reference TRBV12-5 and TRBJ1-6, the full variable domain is DARVTQTPRHKVTEMGQEVTMRCQPILGHNTVFWYRQTMMQGLELLAYFRNRAPLDDSGMPKDRFSAEMPDATLATLKIQPSEPRDSAVYFCASGFIIFGTLNNSPLHFGNGTRLTVT.